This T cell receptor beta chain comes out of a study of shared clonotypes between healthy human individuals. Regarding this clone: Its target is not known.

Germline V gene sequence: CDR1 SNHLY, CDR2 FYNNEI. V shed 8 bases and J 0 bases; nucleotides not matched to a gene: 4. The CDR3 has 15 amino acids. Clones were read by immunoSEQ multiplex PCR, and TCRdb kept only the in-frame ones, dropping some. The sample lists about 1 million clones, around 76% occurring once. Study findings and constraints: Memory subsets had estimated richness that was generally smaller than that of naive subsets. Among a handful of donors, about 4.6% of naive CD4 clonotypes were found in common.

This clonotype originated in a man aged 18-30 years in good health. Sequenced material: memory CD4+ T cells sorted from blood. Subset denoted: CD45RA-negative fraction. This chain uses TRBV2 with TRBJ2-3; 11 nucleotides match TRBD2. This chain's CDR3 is CASGLAGGSTDTQYF. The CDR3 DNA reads TGTGCCAGCGGGCTAGCGGGGGGTAGCACAGATACGCAGTATTTT.